This T cell receptor beta chain was sequenced for a study of cytomegalovirus exposure and HLA in healthy donors. As to this clone: Its specificity is unknown.

Study findings and constraints: Reportedly, cytomegalovirus status was diagnosed with high sensitivity and specificity. It is likely that the observed cluster of highly shared sequence variants was a sequencing artifact. When a later analysis compared HLA-associated TCR beta chains with equally common others, the HLA-associated chains turned out to be more clonally expanded and to have lower generation probabilities. Upon later analysis, TCR association rates were observed to vary by HLA locus, being highest for DRB1 and lowest for HLA-C.

PCR primers comprised 60 Vbeta and 13 Jbeta primers. The repertoire was sequenced with immunoSEQ multiplex PCR; TCRdb's copy has only in-frame clones and lacks some. The sample carries approximately 120,000 clones, 76% recorded once. With 5 bases removed from V and 1 base from J, the gap between germline ends came to 10 bases. The CDR3 has 14 residues. In germline, CDR1 is SEHNR, CDR2 FQNEAQ (reference sequence). The sample comprised PBMCs. This clonotype was sampled from a woman aged 40 to 49 in good health and CMV-seropositive. This chain connects TRBV7-9 to TRBJ2-3, with unresolved D. The CDR3 coding sequence is TGTGCCAGCAGCCAAACCTCAGGCACAGATACGCAGTATTTT. Translation: CASSQTSGTDTQYF.